Listed below are T cell receptor beta chains from one sample, sequenced in a study of T cell responses to AZD1222 COVID-19 vaccine. The data were produced by immunoSEQ multiplex PCR, yet TCRdb's version contains in-frame clones alone and is incomplete. The sample consists of roughly 250,000 clones, approximately 93% of them appearing once. Sequencing used peripheral blood, obtained on day 0 of AZD1222 vaccination. These receptors originate from an adult in good health. Both conserved end residues are part of each CDR3. A D gene is named only where the DNA matches it firmly. Some rows mark clone size as missing; the rest say once, few, many or name a class of expanded clone.

v_call	d_call	clone_size	j_call	cdr3_aa	cdr3_nt
TRBV7-9	TRBD1	-	TRBJ1-1	CASRPQGTEAFF	TGTGCCAGCAGACCACAGGGGACTGAAGCTTTCTTT
TRBV28	-	-	TRBJ1-5	CASTRETQPQHF	TGTGCCAGCACCAGGGAAACTCAGCCCCAGCATTTT
TRBV7-6	-	-	TRBJ1-3	CASSSSSSGGLQSGNTIYF	TGTGCCAGCAGCTCGAGCTCCTCCGGGGGGCTGCAATCTGGAAACACCATATATTTT
TRBV7-9	-	-	TRBJ2-7	CASRGGAAGYEQYF	TGTGCCAGCAGGGGCGGAGCCGCCGGCTACGAGCAGTACTTC
TRBV6-5	TRBD1	-	TRBJ2-7	CAVGTGAYEQYF	TGTGCCGTAGGGACAGGGGCCTACGAGCAGTACTTC
TRBV6-1	-	-	TRBJ2-7	CASSEAGSSYEQYF	TGTGCCAGCAGTGAAGCGGGAAGCTCCTACGAGCAGTACTTC
TRBV4-1	-	-	TRBJ1-4	CASSQDGLGGLEKLFF	TGCGCCAGCAGCCAAGACGGATTGGGAGGGCTTGAAAAACTGTTTTTT
TRBV3-1/TRBV3-2	TRBD1	-	TRBJ2-7	CASSQDNTGGARGEYF	TGTGCCAGCAGCCAAGATAATACAGGGGGCGCCCGGGGGGAGTACTTC
TRBV3-1/TRBV3-2	-	-	TRBJ1-1	CASSPSWGAGTEAFF	TGTGCCAGCAGCCCGTCGTGGGGCGCGGGTACTGAAGCTTTCTTT
TRBV6-2/TRBV6-3	-	-	TRBJ1-5	CASSYQGGSNQPQHF	TGTGCCAGCAGTTACCAAGGGGGGTCCAATCAGCCCCAGCATTTT
TRBV15	TRBD2	few	TRBJ2-1	CATSYQREYNEQFF	TGTGCCACCAGCTATCAGCGGGAGTACAATGAGCAGTTCTTC
TRBV29-1	-	-	TRBJ2-5	CSVDGTLRQETQYF	TGCAGCGTAGACGGGACCTTGAGGCAAGAGACCCAGTACTTC
TRBV28	TRBD1	-	TRBJ2-7	CASSLEQGPYEQYF	TGTGCCAGCAGTTTGGAACAGGGGCCCTACGAGCAGTACTTC
TRBV7-3	-	-	TRBJ2-5	CASSFGREETQYF	TGTGCCAGCAGCTTCGGACGGGAAGAGACCCAGTACTTC
TRBV29-1	-	-	TRBJ1-1	CSVGGGNTEAFF	TGCAGCGTTGGAGGGGGGAACACTGAAGCTTTCTTT